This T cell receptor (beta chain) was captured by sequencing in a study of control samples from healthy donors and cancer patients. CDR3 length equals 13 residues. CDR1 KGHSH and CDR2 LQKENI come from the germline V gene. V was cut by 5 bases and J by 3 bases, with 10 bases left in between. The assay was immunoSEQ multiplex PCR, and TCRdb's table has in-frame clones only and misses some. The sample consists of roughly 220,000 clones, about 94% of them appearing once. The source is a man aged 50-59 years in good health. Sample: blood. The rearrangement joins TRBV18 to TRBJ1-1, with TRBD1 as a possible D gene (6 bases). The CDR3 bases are TGTGCCAGCTCAACGGCAGGGGACACTGAAGCTTTCTTT. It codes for CASSTAGDTEAFF.